Below, 2 T cell receptor beta chains from the same sample are listed, as sequenced in a study of blood T cell repertoires in COVID-19. TCRdb's table, derived via immunoSEQ multiplex PCR, lists solely in-frame clones and lacks some. The table has approximately 200,000 clones, less than 85% seen once. Sequencing was carried out using PBMCs or T cells enriched from blood (not recorded which). The source is a man aged 60 to 69 who had recovered from COVID-19.

This chain joins TRBV9 and TRBJ1-1; TRBD1 might be the D (6 bases). This CDR3 contains 17 residues. Per the germline V gene, CDR1 is SGDLS and CDR2 is YYNGEE. V was pared by 3 bases and J by 5 bases, with 23 bases between. The CDR3 nucleotides are TGTGCCAGCAGCGGGCGGCCAGGGGCAAATTCGTGGACTGAAGCTTTCTTT. Its translation: CASSGRPGANSWTEAFF.

The gene calls are TRBV29-1 and TRBJ2-5; D remains unclear. The germline V and J ends were trimmed by 5 bases and 5 bases, with 9 bases remaining between them. From germline, CDR1 is SQVTM and CDR2 ANQGSEA. CDR3 length: 11 amino acids. In nucleotides, the CDR3 is TGCAGCGTTTCCAGGCAGGAGACCCAGTACTTC. Amino acids: CSVSRQETQYF.